Listed below are T cell receptor beta chains from one sample, sequenced in a study of monozygotic twins with inflammatory bowel disease. One entry per CDR3 protein, without DNA, is what TCRdb gives after re-calling the 5' RACE reads. This sample lists 350,000 to 550,000 distinct CDR3 sequences; its ten largest clones have roughly 2.2%. Sequenced material: blood. Receptors originate from a human donor with ulcerative colitis or Crohn's disease, or a healthy co-twin of an affected twin (not recorded which). The CDR3 runs from the conserved cysteine through the conserved F or W. The order of the fields is J gene, V gene, CDR3 protein.

>TRBJ2-1|TRBV20-1
CSARTRTGTFYNEQFF
>TRBJ1-2|TRBV20-1
CSARGDRGSYGYTF
>TRBJ1-5|TRBV7-2
CASSLVGQPYSNQPQHF
>TRBJ1-3|TRBV6-5
CASSYFRGQVGSSGNTIYF
>TRBJ2-7|TRBV2
CASIRGPSGEQYF
>TRBJ1-5|TRBV25-1
CASPERGGPSNQPQHF
>TRBJ1-1|TRBV6-2/TRBV6-3
CASSFTGSAEAFF
>TRBJ2-3|TRBV20-1
CSAHPLAGPGDTQYF
>TRBJ2-2|TRBV4-2
CASSPGLAGGEELFF
>TRBJ1-4|TRBV20-1
CSARRGLGEKLFF
>TRBJ2-1|TRBV3-1
CASSRDRGTYNEQFF
>TRBJ2-1|TRBV30
CAWSAPGDEQFF
>TRBJ1-2|TRBV28
CASSQEEKGRYTF
>TRBJ1-6|TRBV10-3
CAIRGGSFFENSPLHF
>TRBJ1-3|TRBV12-3/TRBV12-4
CASSLLRDSGNTIYF
>TRBJ2-1|TRBV20-1
CSATGLAGGHEQFF
>TRBJ2-2|TRBV10-3
CATGTIAGAHTGELFF
>TRBJ1-5|TRBV4-2
CASSQEGRQGRWPQHF
>TRBJ1-2|TRBV5-6
CASSPGDREYGYTF
>TRBJ1-2|TRBV29-1
CSVAKGSDYGYTF
>TRBJ2-7|TRBV6-5
CASSYSQGSNEQYF
>TRBJ2-7|TRBV29-1
CSAFSSGRLAGSPYEQYF
>TRBJ2-1|TRBV4-1
CASSQAQSSRDNEQFF
>TRBJ2-3|TRBV30
CAWSVPGGRRDTQYF
>TRBJ1-5|TRBV29-1
CSVRDLDGQPQHF
>TRBJ2-5|TRBV5-4
CASSSGTGRRETQYF